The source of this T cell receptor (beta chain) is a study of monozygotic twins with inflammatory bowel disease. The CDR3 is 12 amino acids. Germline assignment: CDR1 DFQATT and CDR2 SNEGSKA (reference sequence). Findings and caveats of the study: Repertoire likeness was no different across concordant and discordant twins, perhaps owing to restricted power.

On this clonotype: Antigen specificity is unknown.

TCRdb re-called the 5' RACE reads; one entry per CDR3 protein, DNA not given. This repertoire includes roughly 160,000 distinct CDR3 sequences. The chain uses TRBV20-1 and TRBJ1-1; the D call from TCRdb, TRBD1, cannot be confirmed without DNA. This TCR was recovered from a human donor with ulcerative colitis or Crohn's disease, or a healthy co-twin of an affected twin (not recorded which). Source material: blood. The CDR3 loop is CRPQGLNTEAFF.